The rows below give T cell receptor beta chains drawn from one sample of a study of PD-1 blockade in classical Hodgkin lymphoma. The data were produced by immunoSEQ multiplex PCR, yet TCRdb's version contains in-frame clones alone and is incomplete. The profile shows roughly 14,000 clones, 70% to 85% of them singletons. Material: peripheral blood mononuclear cells (PBMCs), obtained at baseline. The source is a human donor with classical Hodgkin lymphoma. Each CDR3 is given with its conserved first and last residue. The order of the fields is D gene, clone size, V gene, J gene, CDR3 DNA, CDR3 protein. A D gene is named only where the DNA matches it firmly. A row's size may be missing; if present it is once, few, many or a size class.

>-|-|TRBV6-5|TRBJ2-2
TGTGCCAGCAGTTACGGGGCAGGTCGGTCTGGGGAGCTGTTTTTT
CASSYGAGRSGELFF
>-|few|TRBV13|TRBJ2-3
TGTGCCAGCAGCATAAGGACTAGCACAGATACGCAGTATTTT
CASSIRTSTDTQYF
>TRBD2|-|TRBV28|TRBJ2-2
TGTGCCAGCCTTAGCAGCGGGGGCCCCGGGGAGCTGTTTTTT
CASLSSGGPGELFF
>TRBD1|-|TRBV15|TRBJ2-3
TGTGCCACCAGCAGAGATTTGAACAGGGGTGGAGATACGCAGTATTTT
CATSRDLNRGGDTQYF
>TRBD1|-|TRBV28|TRBJ1-2
TGTGCCAGCAGCACCGAACAGGGGGCGTTGGGCGCTGGCTACACCTTC
CASSTEQGALGAGYTF
>-|-|TRBV5-6|TRBJ1-1
TGTGCCAGCAGCGGGGGGGCTCTCGAAGCTTTCTTT
CASSGGALEAFF
>TRBD2|once|TRBV4-1|TRBJ2-3
TGCGCCAGCAGCCAAGGGAGCGGGGGGACAGATACGCAGTATTTT
CASSQGSGGTDTQYF
>-|-|TRBV19|TRBJ1-4
TGTGCCAGTAGTATAGGGGTGGGCCTGAACCCAAATGAAAAACTGTTTTTT
CASSIGVGLNPNEKLFF
>-|-|TRBV4-1|TRBJ1-6
TGCGCCAGCAGCCAAGGGTGGAATTCACCCCTCCACTTT
CASSQGWNSPLHF
>-|-|TRBV5-8|TRBJ2-4
TGTGCCAGCAGCTTGGAGGGGAACATTCAGTACTTC
CASSLEGNIQYF
>-|-|TRBV9|TRBJ1-1
TGTGCCAGCAGCGCCCCTAGACAGAGAGACACTGAAGCTTTCTTT
CASSAPRQRDTEAFF
>-|-|TRBV4-3|TRBJ1-2
TGCGCCAGCAGCCGGGAGGCAGGGGCGGACTATGGCTACACCTTC
CASSREAGADYGYTF
>-|-|TRBV27|TRBJ2-1
TGTGCCAGCAGTTTAGTTTCCCTGGGTGAGCAGTTCTTC
CASSLVSLGEQFF
>-|once|TRBV5-1|TRBJ2-1
TGCGCCAGCAGCTTGGTCATAGGACAGTACAATGAGCAGTTCTTC
CASSLVIGQYNEQFF
>-|-|TRBV12-5|TRBJ2-1
TGTGCTAGTGGTTTGGTGCTAGTGAGATTATTCGGCCCCTCTACGGACAATGAGCAGTTCTTC
CASGLVLVRLFGPSTDNEQFF
>-|-|TRBV2|TRBJ1-2
TGTGCCACTCGGGGGTTGGGTGGCTACACCTTC
CATRGLGGYTF
>TRBD1|-|TRBV5-4|TRBJ1-4
TGTGCCAGCAGCTCCGGGACAGGGCCTGAAAAACTGTTTTTT
CASSSGTGPEKLFF
>-|-|TRBV7-2|TRBJ2-5
TGTGCCAGCAGCTTAGCAGTTGGAGAGACCCAGTACTTC
CASSLAVGETQYF
>-|-|TRBV6-4|TRBJ2-2
TGTGCCAGCCAAGAGCGCGACACCGGGGAGCTGTTTTTT
CASQERDTGELFF
>-|-|TRBV5-6|TRBJ1-3
TGTGCCAGCAGCTTGTCCTCTGGAAACACCATATATTTT
CASSLSSGNTIYF
>-|-|TRBV5-1|TRBJ2-1
TGCGCCAGCAGCTTGGGCGGGGCTGGCAATGAGCAGTTCTTC
CASSLGGAGNEQFF
>TRBD1|-|TRBV4-2|TRBJ1-5
TGTGCCAGCAGCCAAGCGGACAGGGGTAGCAATCAGCCCCAGCATTTT
CASSQADRGSNQPQHF
>-|-|TRBV18|TRBJ2-5
TGTGCCAGCTCACCAATTGCAGGGAACTCCAGAGAGACCCAGTACTTC
CASSPIAGNSRETQYF
>-|-|TRBV4-2|TRBJ1-6
TGTGCCAGCAGCCAAGGGTCTTACAATCCACCCCTCCACTTT
CASSQGSYNPPLHF
>TRBD2|-|TRBV7-3|TRBJ2-2
TGTGTCAGCAGCTCAGCGGGGGGCAACACCGGGGAGCTGTTTTTT
CVSSSAGGNTGELFF
>TRBD1|few|TRBV6-1|TRBJ2-7
TGTGCCAGCGGACCGGGACAGGGGAGTAGCGAGCAGTACTTC
CASGPGQGSSEQYF
>TRBD2|-|TRBV4-1|TRBJ2-1
TGCGCCAGCAGCCCCCAACGGGGGGACGATGAGCAGTTCTTC
CASSPQRGDDEQFF
>TRBD2|-|TRBV5-1|TRBJ2-3
TGCGCCAGCAGCTTGGGCGGGGGGCTGGTTGACACGCAGTATTTT
CASSLGGGLVDTQYF
>TRBD1|-|TRBV19|TRBJ1-2
TGTGCCAGTAGTCTACCGGGGACAGGGGTTCACTATGGCTACACCTTC
CASSLPGTGVHYGYTF
>-|-|TRBV19|TRBJ1-6
TGTGCCAGTAGTATGGGGTTGAGCTCCTATAATTCACCCCTCCACTTT
CASSMGLSSYNSPLHF
>-|-|TRBV5-6|TRBJ1-1
TGTGCCAGCAGTCTCCTCCCTGGCAACACTGAAGCTTTCTTT
CASSLLPGNTEAFF
>-|-|TRBV7-2|TRBJ2-5
TGTGCCAGCAGCTTTTCCGGAGAGACCCAGTACTTC
CASSFSGETQYF
>-|-|TRBV5-1|TRBJ1-2
TGCGCCAGCAGCAAGGGTCCGGGAAACTATGGCTACACCTTC
CASSKGPGNYGYTF
>-|-|TRBV14|TRBJ2-1
TGTGCCAGCAATATCGGGGGCCCCATTAATGAGCAGTTCTTC
CASNIGGPINEQFF
>TRBD1|-|TRBV5-4|TRBJ1-2
TGTGCCAGCAGCTCGGGACAGGGGATCGGAGGCTACACCTTC
CASSSGQGIGGYTF
>-|few|TRBV18|TRBJ2-3
TGTGCCAGCTCACCGGACAGTGAGGCTACGCAGTATTTT
CASSPDSEATQYF
>-|few|TRBV9|TRBJ2-5
TGTGCCAGCAGCCAAAACAGGGAGTCAGCAAGAGAGACCCAGTACTTC
CASSQNRESARETQYF
>-|-|TRBV10-3|TRBJ2-7
TGTGCCATCAGCGACCCCAACGAGCAGTACTTC
CAISDPNEQYF
>-|-|TRBV5-1|TRBJ2-3
TGCGCCAGCAGCTTGGCGCCGGCGGGGGCTATTAGCACAGATACGCAGTATTTT
CASSLAPAGAISTDTQYF
>-|-|TRBV28|TRBJ1-1
TGTGCCAGCAGTTCAGGGTTATCCGCTTTCTTT
CASSSGLSAFF
>TRBD2|-|TRBV5-1|TRBJ2-1
TGCGCCAGCAGCTTGGTATTTACTAGCGGGTATTACAATGAGCAGTTCTTC
CASSLVFTSGYYNEQFF
>-|-|TRBV6-5|TRBJ2-1
TGTGCCAGCAGTGAGTCCCCCCTGAGGCAGTTCTTC
CASSESPLRQFF
>-|few|TRBV7-9|TRBJ1-1
TGTGCCAGCAGCTTGGTAGGGAAGACTGAAGCTTTCTTT
CASSLVGKTEAFF
>-|-|TRBV18|TRBJ2-3
TGTGCCAGCTCACCAAGGACGGTGGGGGATACGCAGTATTTT
CASSPRTVGDTQYF